Here is one T cell receptor beta chain with its context. TCRdb processed the 5' RACE reads again and assigns one entry to each CDR3 protein, with no DNA. The listing records roughly 180,000 distinct CDR3 sequences. The data stem from a study of T cells expressing NK-cell markers. The TCR was taken from a woman aged 18-69 years in good health. Material: blood T cells: a sorted CD56 or NKG2C T cell subset, CD4+ or CD8+ T cells, or bulk PBMC T cells (not recorded which).

The CDR3 spells CATSDKSGRASEQYF. The rearrangement links TRBV24-1 to TRBJ2-7. Germline loops: CDR1 KGHDR, CDR2 SFDVKD. This CDR3 is built from 15 residues.